Presented here are 9 T cell receptor beta chains from one specimen sequenced in a study of blood T cell repertoires in COVID-19. Some clones are missing from TCRdb's copy, which holds only in-frame ones; the method was immunoSEQ multiplex PCR. The data show more than 110,000 clones, about 70% seen once. Sequenced sample: peripheral blood. These receptors originate from an older man with acute or convalescent COVID-19.

The gene calls are TRBV7-9 and TRBJ2-7, with 7 bases aligning to TRBD1. Germline V lookup: CDR1 SEHNR, CDR2 FQNEAQ (reference sequence). The CDR3 is made up of 12 amino acids. V shed 8 bases, J shed 5 bases, and the junction held 6 bases outside the gene matches. Here the CDR3 DNA reads TGTGCCAGCGGACAGGTTATCAACGAGCAGTACTTC. Its protein is CASGQVINEQYF.

The chain is built from TRBV27 and TRBJ1-5; D is perhaps TRBD1 (6 bases). The CDR3 has 14 amino acids. V shed 3 bases and J shed 5 bases, with 11 bases lying between them. Germline values: CDR1 MNHEY, CDR2 SMNVEV (reference sequence). CDR3: CASSFGRGDQPQHF. The CDR3 coding sequence is TGTGCCAGCAGTTTCGGCAGGGGTGATCAGCCCCAGCATTTT.

The sample holds one count of this clone. This chain uses TRBV28 with TRBJ1-3; D is uncertain. Trimming took off 7 bases at V and 0 bases at J, with 10 bases between the two ends. Germline V CDR1 and CDR2: MDHEN, SYDVKM. The CDR3 is 14 residues long. CDR3: CASIPGSSGNTIYF. For the CDR3, the DNA is TGTGCCAGCATTCCGGGGAGCTCTGGAAACACCATATATTTT.

This chain connects TRBV30 to TRBJ1-1, with D possibly TRBD1 on 6 matching bases. V shed 1 base and J shed 2 bases, with 8 bases lying between them. The CDR3 extends over 13 amino acids. Looked up from germline, CDR1 is GTSNPN and CDR2 is SVGIG (reference sequence). DNA of the CDR3: TGTGCCTGGAGTGACAGGGTCAACACTGAAGCTTTCTTT. Encoded protein: CAWSDRVNTEAFF. The entire variable domain, with the rest obtained from reference TRBV30 and TRBJ1-1, is as follows: SQTIHQWPATLVQPVGSPLSLECTVEGTSNPNLYWYRQAAGRGLQLLFYSVGIGQISSEVPQNLSASRPQDRQFILSSKKLLLSDSGFYLCAWSDRVNTEAFFGQGTRLTVV.

The chain recombines TRBV29-1 with TRBJ1-1; 8 nucleotides align to TRBD1. From germline, CDR1 is SQVTM and CDR2 ANQGSEA. After removal of 6 bases from V and 8 bases from J, the junction contained 8 bases not matched to a gene. The CDR3 contains 12 residues. CDR3 nucleotides: TGCAGCGTCAGGGGGCAGGGCCCCGAAGCTTTCTTT. It is translated as CSVRGQGPEAFF.

This chain links TRBV7-9 with TRBJ1-5; the D gene is possibly TRBD1 (5 bases). V lost 6 bases and J 4 bases, leaving 16 bases between the germline ends. Looked up from germline, CDR1 is SEHNR and CDR2 is FQNEAQ (reference sequence). The length of the CDR3 is 15 residues. CDR3: CASSPNGQGNQPQHF. In DNA form, the CDR3 reads TGTGCCAGCAGTCCTAATGGACAAGGGAATCAGCCCCAGCATTTT.

The chain couples TRBV28 to TRBJ1-5; D call uncertain. CDR1 and CDR2 from the germline V gene are MDHEN and SYDVKM. This CDR3 contains 11 residues. V lost 5 bases to trimming and J lost 9 bases, with 8 bases between them. The CDR3 sequence is CASSIEGPQHF. Written as DNA, the CDR3 is TGTGCCAGCAGTATAGAGGGGCCCCAGCATTTT.

V is TRBV5-4 and J is TRBJ1-2, with 11 bases lining up with TRBD1. Per the germline V gene, CDR1 is SGHNT and CDR2 is YYREEE (reference sequence). V shed 3 bases, J shed 2 bases, and the junction held 9 bases outside the gene matches. The CDR3 runs 17 residues. CDR3 in amino acids: CASSSGTGGPLNYGYTF. The CDR3 DNA follows: TGTGCCAGCAGCTCGGGGACAGGGGGGCCCTTAAACTATGGCTACACCTTC.

Note on this clone: The sample holds other DNA sequences that translate to the same CDR3. The rearrangement uses TRBV11-2 and TRBJ1-1; the D gene is possibly TRBD1 (6 bases). This CDR3 is 15 amino acids long. The germline CDR1 and CDR2 sequences are SGHAT and FQNNGV. V was shortened by 5 bases and J by 4 bases, with 17 bases between the two germline ends. The CDR3 spells CASSGFHRVSTEAFF. The CDR3, as DNA: TGTGCCAGCAGCGGATTCCACAGGGTTAGCACTGAAGCTTTCTTT.